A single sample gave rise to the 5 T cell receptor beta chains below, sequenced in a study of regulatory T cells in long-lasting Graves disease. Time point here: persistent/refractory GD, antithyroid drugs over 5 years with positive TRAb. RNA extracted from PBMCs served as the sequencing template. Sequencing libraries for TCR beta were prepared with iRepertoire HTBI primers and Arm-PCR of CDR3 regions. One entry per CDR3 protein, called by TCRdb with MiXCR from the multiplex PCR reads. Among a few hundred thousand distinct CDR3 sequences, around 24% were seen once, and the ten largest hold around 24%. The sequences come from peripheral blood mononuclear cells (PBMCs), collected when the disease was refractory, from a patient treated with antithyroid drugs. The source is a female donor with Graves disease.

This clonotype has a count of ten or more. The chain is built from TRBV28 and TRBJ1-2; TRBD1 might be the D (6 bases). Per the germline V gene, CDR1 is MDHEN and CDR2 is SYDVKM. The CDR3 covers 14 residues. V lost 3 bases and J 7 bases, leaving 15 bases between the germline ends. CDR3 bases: TGTGCCAGCAGTTTCATGGGGGCGGGCCGTGGCTACACCTTC. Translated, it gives CASSFMGAGRGYTF.

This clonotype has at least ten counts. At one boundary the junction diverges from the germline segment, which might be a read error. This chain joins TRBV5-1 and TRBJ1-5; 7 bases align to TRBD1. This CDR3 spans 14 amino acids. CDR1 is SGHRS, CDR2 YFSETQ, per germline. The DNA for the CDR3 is TGTGCCAGCAGCTTAGAAGGGGGCGGTCAGCCCCAGCATTTT. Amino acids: CASSLEGGGQPQHF.

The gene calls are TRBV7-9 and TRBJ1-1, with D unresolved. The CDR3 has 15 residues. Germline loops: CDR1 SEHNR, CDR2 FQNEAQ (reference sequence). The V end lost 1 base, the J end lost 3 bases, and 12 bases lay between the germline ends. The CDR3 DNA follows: TGTGCCAGCAGCTTAGACCTAGCCCGGGACACTGAAGCTTTCTTT. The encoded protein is CASSLDLARDTEAFF.

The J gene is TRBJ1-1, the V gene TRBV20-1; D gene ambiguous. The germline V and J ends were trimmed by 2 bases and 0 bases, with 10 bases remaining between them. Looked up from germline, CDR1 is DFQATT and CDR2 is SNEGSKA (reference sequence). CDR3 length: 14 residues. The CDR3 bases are TGCAGTGCTAGACCTCCCTCGGTGAACACTGAAGCTTTCTTT. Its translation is CSARPPSVNTEAFF.

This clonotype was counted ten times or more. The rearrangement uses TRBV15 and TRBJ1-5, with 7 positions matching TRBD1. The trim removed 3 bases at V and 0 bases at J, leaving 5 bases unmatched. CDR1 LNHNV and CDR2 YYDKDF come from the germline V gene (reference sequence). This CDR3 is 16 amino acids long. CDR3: CATSSGTDNSNQPQHF. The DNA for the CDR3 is TGTGCCACCAGCAGTGGGACAGATAATAGCAATCAGCCCCAGCATTTT.